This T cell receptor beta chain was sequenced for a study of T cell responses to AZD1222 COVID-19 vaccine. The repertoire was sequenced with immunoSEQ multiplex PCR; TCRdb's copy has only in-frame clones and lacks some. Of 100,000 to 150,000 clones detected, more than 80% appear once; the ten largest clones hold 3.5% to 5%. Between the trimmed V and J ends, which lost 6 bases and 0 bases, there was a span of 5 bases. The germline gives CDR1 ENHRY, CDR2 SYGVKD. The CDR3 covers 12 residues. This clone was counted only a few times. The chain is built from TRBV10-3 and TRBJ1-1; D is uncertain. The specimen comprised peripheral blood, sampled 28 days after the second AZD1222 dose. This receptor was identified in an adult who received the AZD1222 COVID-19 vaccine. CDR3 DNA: TGTGCCATCAGGGACCTGAACACTGAAGCTTTCTTT. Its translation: CAIRDLNTEAFF.